Shown below are 10 T cell receptor beta chains from a single sample sequenced in a study of blood T cell repertoires in COVID-19. Here immunoSEQ multiplex PCR was the method, and the copy in TCRdb shows in-frame clones only, minus some. The sample holds roughly 300,000 clones, around 87% seen once. Sequenced material: peripheral blood. These receptors all stem from a woman aged 45-59 years who had recovered from COVID-19.

This clone has a single count. V gene TRBV10-2 combines with J gene TRBJ2-1; D is possibly TRBD1 (5 bases). The germline V and J ends were trimmed by 5 bases and 12 bases, with 14 bases remaining between them. Germline assignment: CDR1 WSHSY and CDR2 SAAADI. The CDR3 length is 12 residues. CDR3 amino acids: CASSLQETGQFF. As DNA, the CDR3 is TGCGCCAGCAGTTTACAGGAGACGGGGCAGTTCTTC.

This sequence joins TRBV12-3 or TRBV12-4 and TRBJ1-5; TRBD1 aligns across 7 bases. This CDR3 is built from 13 residues. V was clipped by 9 bases and J by 5 bases; unmatched bases: 7. The CDR3 region is CASSGTEYQPQHF. The CDR3 DNA follows: TGTGCCAGTTCCGGGACAGAATATCAGCCCCAGCATTTT.

The V and J genes are TRBV28 and TRBJ1-6, with a possible D match to TRBD1 (6 bases). The CDR3 length is 14 residues. Germline CDR1 MDHEN, CDR2 SYDVKM. The V end was cut by 7 bases, the J end by 13 bases, with 20 bases between. The CDR3 DNA reads as TGTGCCAGCACTAGGGGTCCAGGGGAAGGGCCCCTCCACTTT. This codes for CASTRGPGEGPLHF. The full variable domain, in which reference TRBV28 and TRBJ1-6 provide the parts outside the CDR3, is DVKVTQSSRYLVKRTGEKVFLECVQDMDHENMFWYRQDPGLGLRLIYFSYDVKMKEKGDIPEGYSVSREKKERFSLILESASTNQTSMYLCASTRGPGEGPLHFGNGTRLTVT.

V and J are TRBV6-1 and TRBJ2-2; a possible D gene is TRBD2 (5 bases). V dropped 1 base and J dropped 3 bases, with 6 bases sitting between them. Germline V gene sequence: CDR1 MNHNS, CDR2 SASEGT. CDR3 length: 14 amino acids. CDR3 sequence reads: CASSEGGDTGELFF. In nucleotides, the CDR3 is TGTGCCAGCAGTGAAGGGGGAGACACCGGGGAGCTGTTTTTT.

The CDR3 DNA reads TGCGCCAGCAGCCAAGCTGGGAGTACTAACTATGGCTACACCTTC. Residues: CASSQAGSTNYGYTF. The chain links TRBV4-1 to TRBJ1-2, with D hard to call. Trimming stripped 1 base from V and 0 bases from J, with 9 bases between. The germline V gene has CDR1 MGHRA and CDR2 YSYEKL. CDR3 length equals 15 residues.

The V gene is TRBV21-1, the J gene TRBJ2-5; the DNA was not compared with TRBD2, the D call given in the table. TRBV21-1 is annotated as a pseudogene. The CDR3 consists of 12 residues. The CDR3 is CASIEGGETQYF. Written as DNA, the CDR3 is TGTGCCAGCATCGAGGGGGGGGAGACCCAGTACTTC.

The chain couples TRBV5-1 to TRBJ1-6; 9 positions match TRBD1. The CDR3 is 15 amino acids. Germline V CDR1 and CDR2: SGHRS, YFSETQ. V shed 5 bases and J 7 bases; nucleotides not matched to a gene: 7. The CDR3 DNA follows: TGCGCCAGCAGTCTGACCGGACAGGGGAATTCACCCCTCCACTTT. Translated: CASSLTGQGNSPLHF.

This chain uses TRBV19 with TRBJ2-2; the match to TRBD2 covers 10 bases. Germline CDR1 and CDR2: LNHDA and SQIVND (reference sequence). The ends lost 5 bases at V and 0 bases at J; junction bases unmatched: 3. There are 16 residues in the CDR3. The CDR3 coding sequence is TGTGCCAGTAGTTCTAGCGGGGGCTCGAACACCGGGGAGCTGTTTTTT. Its protein is CASSSSGGSNTGELFF.

The chain is built from TRBV5-4 and TRBJ1-2; TRBD1 matches at 7 bases. The CDR3 contains 16 residues. The ends lost 5 bases at V and 0 bases at J; junction bases unmatched: 10. Germline lookup yields CDR1 SGHNT and CDR2 YYREEE (reference sequence). The CDR3 nucleotides read TGTGCCAGCAGGACCAGAGACGGGACAGCTAACTATGGCTACACCTTC. The encoded protein is CASRTRDGTANYGYTF.

V and J are TRBV28 and TRBJ2-2; tentative D call: TRBD1 (6 bases). This CDR3 contains 14 residues. V dropped 6 bases and J dropped 0 bases, with 8 bases sitting between them. Germline V gene lookup returns CDR1 MDHEN and CDR2 SYDVKM. CDR3: CASRDSSNTGELFF. CDR3 coding DNA: TGTGCCAGCAGGGACAGCTCGAACACCGGGGAGCTGTTTTTT.